This T cell receptor beta chain was sequenced during a study of blood T cell repertoires in COVID-19. A Seattle source enrolled patients during active infection and followed them longitudinally. In the original processing: Amplifying reference gene primers gave estimates of nucleated cell counts. Generated by immunoSEQ multiplex PCR, the TCRdb table keeps only in-frame clones and is missing some. V and J calls and clone size follow that table, whereas D and trimming were derived from the DNA. Of about 250,000 clones in the sample, around 85% are singletons; the top ten hold 0.87%. The CDR3 is made up of 15 amino acids. The J segment lost 1 base and the V segment lost 6 bases, leaving 4 bases of the junction unmatched. Germline assignment: CDR1 MNHEY and CDR2 SMNVEV (reference sequence).

This receptor was identified in a human donor with COVID-19, enrolled during active disease. The donor label of this sample is uncertain. Sequencing was performed on peripheral blood. The chain links TRBV27 to TRBJ2-5; TRBD2 aligns across 11 bases. The CDR3 reads CASRRLAGRQETQYF. CDR3 nucleotides: TGTGCCAGCAGGCGACTAGCGGGACGCCAAGAGACCCAGTACTTC.